This is a list of T cell receptor beta chains from one sample in a study of blood T cell repertoires in COVID-19. Profiling relied on immunoSEQ multiplex PCR, and the TCRdb table lists in-frame clones only, not all of them. The sample includes about 210,000 clones, roughly 84% of them seen just once. The sequenced sample was PBMCs or T cells enriched from blood (not recorded which). The origin of the receptors is a man between 25 and 39 years old in a cohort exposed to, infected with or recovered from COVID-19 (not recorded which). Each CDR3 is given with its conserved first and last residue. A D gene is named only where the DNA matches it firmly. Clone size appears in some rows only: once, few, many, or a class for an expanded clone.

TRBJ1-6 - TRBV14 few CASSQHTGNSPLHF TGTGCCAGCAGCCAGCATACAGGCAATTCACCCCTCCACTTT
TRBJ2-7 - TRBV29-1 - CSPDRDTTYEQYF TGCAGCCCCGATAGGGACACTACCTACGAGCAGTACTTC
TRBJ2-3 TRBD2 TRBV5-5 - CASSPEPTTSGRTDTQYF TGTGCCAGCAGCCCGGAGCCTACGACTAGCGGAAGGACAGATACGCAGTATTTT
TRBJ1-4 - TRBV6-5 - CASRTGGAHEKLFF TGTGCCAGCAGAACAGGCGGTGCACATGAAAAACTGTTTTTT
TRBJ2-1 TRBD1 TRBV6-5 - CASSRTGNHEQFF TGTGCCAGCAGTAGGACAGGGAACCATGAGCAGTTCTTC
TRBJ2-7 TRBD1 TRBV27 - CASSLGNLRPGQGREQYF TGTGCCAGCAGTTTAGGTAACTTACGACCGGGACAGGGAAGAGAGCAGTACTTC
TRBJ2-1 - TRBV19 - CASSIGLDNEQFF TGTGCCAGTAGTATAGGGCTAGACAATGAGCAGTTCTTC
TRBJ1-1 - TRBV15 - CATSPIRGEGVMNEAFF TGTGCCACCAGCCCTATCCGCGGGGAGGGGGTTATGAATGAAGCTTTCTTT
TRBJ2-3 TRBD2 TRBV4-2 - CASSQDPAGGTDTQYF TGTGCCAGCAGCCAAGACCCAGCGGGAGGGACAGATACGCAGTATTTT
TRBJ1-5 TRBD1 TRBV19 - CASRIAGTGNPHNQPQHF TGTGCCAGTAGAATTGCCGGGACAGGGAACCCCCACAATCAGCCCCAGCATTTT
TRBJ2-1 TRBD2 TRBV5-1 - CASSFVVVLAGSYEQFF TGCGCCAGCAGCTTTGTAGTAGTCCTAGCGGGATCTTATGAGCAGTTCTTC
TRBJ1-1 - TRBV7-2 - CASSVAGGEAFF TGTGCCAGCAGCGTAGCGGGGGGTGAAGCTTTCTTT
TRBJ1-3 - TRBV7-2 - CASSLASQGTGNTIYF TGTGCCAGCAGCTTAGCGAGCCAGGGTACAGGAAACACCATATATTTT
TRBJ2-1 - TRBV24-1 - CATSAPSSAGSSYNEQFF TGTGCCACCAGTGCGCCTTCGTCAGCAGGGTCCTCCTACAATGAGCAGTTCTTC
TRBJ1-3 - TRBV4-3 - CASSQVDFGNTIYF TGCGCCAGCAGCCAAGTTGACTTTGGAAACACCATATATTTT
TRBJ1-1 - TRBV6-2/TRBV6-3 - CASSFRGNTEAFF TGTGCCAGCAGTTTCCGAGGCAACACTGAAGCTTTCTTT
TRBJ2-7 TRBD2 TRBV10-3 - CAISAFFFIQREEEQYF TGTGCCATCAGTGCATTTTTTTTTATTCAGCGGGAGGAGGAGCAGTACTTC